The 25 T cell receptor beta chains below all came from one sample that was sequenced in a study of radiotherapy plus CTLA-4 blockade in lung cancer. Here immunoSEQ multiplex PCR was the method, and the copy in TCRdb shows in-frame clones only, minus some. The top ten clones hold approximately 4.3% of a sample with 50,000 to 65,000 clones, around four fifths of them seen once. This material consisted of peripheral blood, taken from a patient treated with radiotherapy plus ipilimumab. Receptor source: a human donor with non-small cell lung cancer who had a partial response to radiotherapy plus ipilimumab.

This sequence joins TRBV11-2 and TRBJ2-7, with D possibly being TRBD1 (5 bases). The V end was cut by 5 bases, the J end by 6 bases, with 17 bases between. CDR1 SGHAT and CDR2 FQNNGV come from the germline V gene. The CDR3 consists of 14 residues. The CDR3 spells CASSLAGPGPEQYF. In DNA, the CDR3 is TGTGCCAGCAGCCTCGCCGGGCCAGGGCCCGAGCAGTACTTC.

The chain links TRBV7-9 to TRBJ1-2; 9 nucleotides line up with TRBD1. This CDR3 spans 14 amino acids. V lost 5 bases to trimming and J lost 8 bases; unmatched junction nucleotides: 9. CDR1 is SEHNR and CDR2 is FQNEAQ in the germline V gene (reference sequence). CDR3: CASSPTGTGPGYTF. CDR3 coding DNA: TGTGCCAGCAGCCCCACCGGGACAGGGCCCGGCTACACCTTC.

V and J are TRBV11-3 and TRBJ1-1; 9 bases fit TRBD1. The CDR3 runs 14 residues. The germline V gene encodes CDR1 SGHNT and CDR2 YENEEA. V lost 4 bases and J lost 6; bases outside the gene matches: 6. The CDR3 DNA follows: TGTGCCAGCAGCTCGCGACAGGGGGTAGCTGAAGCTTTCTTT. It encodes CASSSRQGVAEAFF. The full variable domain, in which reference TRBV11-3 and TRBJ1-1 provide the parts outside the CDR3, is EAGVVQSPRYKIIEKKQPVAFWCNPISGHNTLYWYLQNLGQGPELLIRYENEEAVDDSQLPKDRFSAERLKGVDSTLKIQPAELGDSAVYLCASSSRQGVAEAFFGQGTRLTVV.

This chain joins TRBV5-1 and TRBJ2-2, with 7 bases that match TRBD1. The CDR3 is 17 amino acids. The V gene's germline CDR1 is SGHRS and CDR2 YFSETQ. V dropped 0 bases and J dropped 4; count of bases not matched to a gene: 9. The CDR3 bases are TGCGCCAGCAGCTTGGTTGGAACAGGGGAAGGCACCGGGGAGCTGTTTTTT. Translated: CASSLVGTGEGTGELFF.

V is TRBV5-8 and J is TRBJ2-7, with D possibly being TRBD1 (5 bases). Trimming took off 6 bases at V and 3 bases at J, with 10 bases between the two ends. The CDR3 sequence is 12 residues long. CDR1 and CDR2 (germline): SGHTS, YDEGEE. CDR3 protein: CASTHRGYEQYF. The CDR3 coding sequence is TGTGCCAGCACCCATAGGGGCTACGAGCAGTACTTC.

The gene calls are TRBV5-6 and TRBJ2-3; 10 bases are shared with TRBD2. CDR1 and CDR2 from the germline V gene are SGHDT and YYEEEE. The trim removed 0 bases at V and 3 bases at J, leaving 4 bases unmatched. The CDR3 totals 16 residues. CDR3 loop: CASSLGSGGSTDTQYF. CDR3 in DNA: TGTGCCAGCAGCTTGGGTAGCGGGGGGTCTACAGATACGCAGTATTTT.

The V call is TRBV23-1, the J call TRBJ2-7; 7 bases map to TRBD1. TRBV23-1 has ORF status, its function being uncertain. The length of the CDR3 is 14 residues. The junction had 8 bases not matched to a gene; V was cut back by 5 bases and J by 4 bases. In nucleotides, the CDR3 is TGCGCCAGCAGTTTAAGGACAGGCCGTTACGAGCAGTACTTC. It specifies CASSLRTGRYEQYF.

This clone was counted once. The rearrangement uses TRBV6-5 and TRBJ2-7, with 9 bases that match TRBD1. Per the germline V gene, CDR1 is MNHEY and CDR2 is SVGAGI. The CDR3 is 14 residues long. V lost 6 bases, J lost 1 base, and 4 bases stayed unmatched. CDR3 sequence reads: CASRGQGNSYEQYF. The CDR3 nucleotides read TGTGCCAGCAGGGGACAGGGAAATTCCTACGAGCAGTACTTC.

V gene TRBV7-2 combines with J gene TRBJ1-4; TRBD1 matches at 7 bases. Germline V lookup: CDR1 SGHTA, CDR2 FQGNSA. The V segment lost 1 base and the J segment 4 bases; nucleotides outside the gene matches: 6. This CDR3 has 16 amino acids. CDR3 in amino acids: CASSLDRQGGNEKLFF. The DNA for the CDR3 is TGTGCCAGCAGCTTAGATAGACAGGGCGGTAATGAAAAACTGTTTTTT.

The chain joins TRBV2 to TRBJ2-2, with D possibly being TRBD1 (5 bases). Trimming removed 7 bases from V and 0 bases from J, with 9 bases in between. Germline loops: CDR1 SNHLY, CDR2 FYNNEI. The CDR3 has 14 residues. The CDR3 DNA reads TGTGCCAGCACAGACAGACCGAACACCGGGGAGCTGTTTTTT. Amino acids: CASTDRPNTGELFF.

By frequency in the sample, this clone is medium-sized. The CDR3 DNA follows: TGTGCCAGCAGCTCTGACCTACAGCAGTACGAGCAGTACTTC. Amino acids: CASSSDLQQYEQYF. The V and J genes are TRBV5-6 and TRBJ2-7, with D unresolved. The CDR3 has 14 amino acids. The germline V gene encodes CDR1 SGHDT and CDR2 YYEEEE. Trimming cost V 3 bases and J 4 bases, with 14 bases left between them.

The chain uses TRBV2 and TRBJ2-1; D is possibly TRBD1 (6 bases). This CDR3 contains 14 residues. The germline gives CDR1 SNHLY, CDR2 FYNNEI. Trimming shortened V by 10 bases and J by 9 bases, and 22 bases separated the two germline ends. The CDR3: CATRSRGHGGEQFF. The CDR3 DNA sequence: TGTGCCACCAGGTCCAGGGGCCATGGGGGTGAGCAGTTCTTC.

V and J are TRBV5-8 and TRBJ2-1; D is unresolved. The ends were cut back, 3 bases at V and 6 bases at J, with 16 bases in the middle. The CDR3 is 15 amino acids. The germline V gene has CDR1 SGHTS and CDR2 YDEGEE. CDR3 DNA sequence: TGTGCCAGCAGCTCAAGTCACAACCCCCTCAATGAGCAGTTCTTC. Translation: CASSSSHNPLNEQFF.

The chain uses TRBV27 and TRBJ2-2; maybe TRBD1 (6 bases). This CDR3 has 15 residues. Trimming removed 3 bases from V and 7 bases from J, with 15 bases in between. Germline V gives CDR1 MNHEY, CDR2 SMNVEV (reference sequence). CDR3 loop: CASSFSRQVGGELFF. CDR3 nucleotide sequence: TGTGCCAGCAGTTTTAGTAGACAGGTAGGCGGGGAGCTGTTTTTT.

V is TRBV20-1 and J is TRBJ2-7; no firm D call. Germline assignment: CDR1 DFQATT and CDR2 SNEGSKA (reference sequence). Trimming shortened V by 4 bases and J by 3 bases, and 7 bases separated the two germline ends. This CDR3 region has 11 residues. The CDR3 DNA reads as TGCAGTGCTACCCTTTTCTACGAGCAGTACTTC. Translation: CSATLFYEQYF.

The chain carries TRBV5-6 and TRBJ2-2; possible D gene TRBD1, 5 bases. Trimming pared 4 bases from V and 3 bases from J, leaving 13 bases between. There are 15 residues in the CDR3. Germline V CDR1 and CDR2: SGHDT, YYEEEE. CDR3 sequence (DNA): TGTGCCAGCAGCATTCGACAGCTTTACACCGGGGAGCTGTTTTTT. It is translated as CASSIRQLYTGELFF. Looking up the rest from reference TRBV5-6 and TRBJ2-2 gives the full variable domain: DAGVTQSPTHLIKTRGQQVTLRCSPKSGHDTVSWYQQALGQGPQFIFQYYEEEERQRGNFPDRFSGHQFPNYSSELNVNALLLGDSALYLCASSIRQLYTGELFFGEGSRLTVL.

V gene TRBV28 combines with J gene TRBJ1-1; D uncertain. Trimming pared 4 bases from V and 0 bases from J, leaving 6 bases between. The CDR3 runs to 13 residues. Germline V lookup: CDR1 MDHEN, CDR2 SYDVKM. The CDR3 DNA is TGTGCCAGCAGTTCCAGATTGAACACTGAAGCTTTCTTT. It codes for CASSSRLNTEAFF.

This sequence joins TRBV7-8 and TRBJ1-2, with D hard to call. Germline CDR1 is SGHVS and CDR2 is FQNEAQ. CDR3 length equals 14 residues. Trimming shortened V by 5 bases and J by 0 bases, and 10 bases separated the two germline ends. In DNA, the CDR3 is TGTGCCAGCAGCCCTCAACGCGCTAACTATGGCTACACCTTC. Its translation is CASSPQRANYGYTF.

The CDR3 here is CASSEDRVTDTQYF. The CDR3 nucleotides are TGTGCCAGCAGTGAGGACAGGGTTACAGATACGCAGTATTTT. This chain uses TRBV2 with TRBJ2-3; 8 bases fit TRBD1. The CDR3 runs to 14 residues. V shed 3 bases and J 3 bases; nucleotides not matched to a gene: 2. The germline gives CDR1 SNHLY, CDR2 FYNNEI.

The V gene is TRBV27, the J gene TRBJ2-2; D unresolved. The CDR3 is 12 amino acids. Germline V gives CDR1 MNHEY, CDR2 SMNVEV (reference sequence). The germline V and J ends were trimmed by 4 bases and 7 bases, with 7 bases remaining between them. The CDR3 nucleotides are TGTGCCAGCAGTTCCCCCATCGGGGAGCTGTTTTTT. It translates to CASSSPIGELFF.

The chain uses TRBV5-5 and TRBJ1-4, with D perhaps TRBD1 (6 bases). Per the germline V gene, CDR1 is SGHKS and CDR2 is YYEKEE (reference sequence). The CDR3 totals 15 residues. V was clipped by 4 bases and J by 7 bases, with 17 bases between them. The CDR3 loop reads CASSVVGGAGEKLFF. CDR3 nucleotides: TGTGCCAGCAGCGTCGTGGGGGGGGCAGGTGAAAAACTGTTTTTT. The whole variable domain, filled in from reference TRBV5-5 and TRBJ1-4, reads DAGVTQSPTHLIKTRGQQVTLRCSPISGHKSVSWYQQVLGQGPQFIFQYYEKEERGRGNFPDRFSARQFPNYSSELNVNALLLGDSALYLCASSVVGGAGEKLFFGSGTQLSVL.

This clone occurred many times. The genes are TRBV5-4 and TRBJ1-1; no definite D call. The germline V and J ends were trimmed by 3 bases and 3 bases, with 6 bases remaining between them. The CDR3 is 12 amino acids. Germline CDR1 reads SGHNT; CDR2 reads YYREEE (reference sequence). CDR3 sequence (DNA): TGTGCCAGCAGCTCACTGGACACTGAAGCTTTCTTT. Protein: CASSSLDTEAFF.

V usage is TRBV30 and J usage is TRBJ2-7, with a tentative D call TRBD1 (6 bases). V lost 3 bases and J 3 bases, leaving 15 bases between the germline ends. This CDR3 region has 14 residues. CDR1 and CDR2 from the germline V gene are GTSNPN and SVGIG (reference sequence). The CDR3 nucleotides are TGTGCCTGGAGATCCCCGGGACAATTCTACGAGCAGTACTTC. Amino acids: CAWRSPGQFYEQYF.

This clone has just a few counts. J is TRBJ1-2 and V is TRBV6-1, with D perhaps TRBD1 (6 bases). Trimming removed 4 bases from V and 2 bases from J, with 11 bases in between. CDR3 length equals 14 residues. Germline loops: CDR1 MNHNS, CDR2 SASEGT. The CDR3 DNA reads TGTGCCAGCAGTGGCTCAGGGGAAAACTATGGCTACACCTTC. Encoded protein: CASSGSGENYGYTF.

This chain joins TRBV25-1 and TRBJ2-1; 9 bases match TRBD2. This CDR3 has 16 amino acids. V lost 2 bases, J lost 7 bases, and 9 bases stayed unmatched. CDR1 is MGHDK, CDR2 SYGVNS, per germline. The CDR3 DNA reads as TGTGCCAGCAGTGAAACGAAAGCGGGGGGTAGAAATGAGCAGTTCTTC. It codes for CASSETKAGGRNEQFF.